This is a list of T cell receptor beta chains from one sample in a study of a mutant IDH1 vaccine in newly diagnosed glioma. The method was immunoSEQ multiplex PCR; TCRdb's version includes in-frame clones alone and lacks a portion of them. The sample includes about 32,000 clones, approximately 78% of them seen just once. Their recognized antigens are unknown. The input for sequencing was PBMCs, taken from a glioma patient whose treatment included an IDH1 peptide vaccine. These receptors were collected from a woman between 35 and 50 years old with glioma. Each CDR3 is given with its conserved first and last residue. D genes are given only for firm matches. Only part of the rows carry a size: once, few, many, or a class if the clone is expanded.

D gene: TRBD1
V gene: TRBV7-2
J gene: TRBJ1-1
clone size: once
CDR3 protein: CASSLGTGGNTEAFF
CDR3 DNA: TGTGCCAGCAGCTTAGGGACAGGAGGGAACACTGAAGCTTTCTTT

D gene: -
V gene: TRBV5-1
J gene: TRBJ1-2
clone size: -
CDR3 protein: CASSHRQAGDYGYTF
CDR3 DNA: TGCGCCAGCAGCCACAGACAGGCGGGTGACTATGGCTACACCTTC

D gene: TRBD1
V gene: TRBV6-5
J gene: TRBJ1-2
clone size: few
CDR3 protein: CASSYRGQGGYGYTF
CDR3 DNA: TGTGCCAGCAGTTATAGAGGACAGGGAGGCTATGGCTACACCTTC

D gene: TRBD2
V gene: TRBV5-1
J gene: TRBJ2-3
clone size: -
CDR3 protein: CASSLERGDTDTQYF
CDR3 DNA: TGCGCCAGCAGCTTGGAGCGGGGGGACACAGATACGCAGTATTTT

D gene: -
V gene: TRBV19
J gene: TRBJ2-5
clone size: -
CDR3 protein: CASSISSSGETQYF
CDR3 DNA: TGTGCCAGTAGTATAAGCTCCAGCGGGGAGACCCAGTACTTC

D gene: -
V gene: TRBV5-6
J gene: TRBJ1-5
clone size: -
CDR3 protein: CASSLGGRSLQPQHF
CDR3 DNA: TGTGCCAGCAGCTTGGGGGGCAGATCCTTGCAGCCCCAGCATTTT

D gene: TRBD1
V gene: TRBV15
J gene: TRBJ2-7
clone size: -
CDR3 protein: CATSRTGGYEQYF
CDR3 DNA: TGTGCCACCAGCAGAACAGGGGGATACGAGCAGTACTTC

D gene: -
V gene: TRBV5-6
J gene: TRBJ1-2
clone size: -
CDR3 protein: CASSSTPNYGYTF
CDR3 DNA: TGTGCCAGCAGCTCGACACCTAACTATGGCTACACCTTC

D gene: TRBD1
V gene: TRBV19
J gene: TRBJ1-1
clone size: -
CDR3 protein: CASSRSTYRGAFF
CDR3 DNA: TGTGCCAGTAGTAGGTCGACCTACAGGGGAGCTTTCTTT

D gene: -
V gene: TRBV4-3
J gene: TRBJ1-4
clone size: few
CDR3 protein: CASSQSLSEKLFF
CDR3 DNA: TGCGCCAGCAGCCAGTCCCTCTCTGAAAAACTGTTTTTT

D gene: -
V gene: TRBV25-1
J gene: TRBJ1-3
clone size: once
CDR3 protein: CASSGEQGLSGNTIYF
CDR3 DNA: TGTGCCAGCAGTGGGGAACAGGGACTCTCTGGAAACACCATATATTTT

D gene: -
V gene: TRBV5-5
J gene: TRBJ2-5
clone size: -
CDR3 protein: CASSFFLSRTQYF
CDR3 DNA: TGTGCCAGCAGCTTTTTTTTATCAAGGACCCAGTACTTC

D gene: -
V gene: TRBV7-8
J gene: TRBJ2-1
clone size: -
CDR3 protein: CASSLKMDEQFF
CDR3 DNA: TGTGCCAGCAGCCTCAAGATGGATGAGCAGTTCTTC

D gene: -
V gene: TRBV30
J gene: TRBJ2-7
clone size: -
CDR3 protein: CAWNWDWLAEQYF
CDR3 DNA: TGTGCCTGGAATTGGGACTGGCTCGCCGAGCAGTACTTC

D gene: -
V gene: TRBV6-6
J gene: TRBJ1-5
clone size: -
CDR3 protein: CASSLDGHWDNQPQHF
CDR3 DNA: TGTGCCAGCTCCCTCGACGGACACTGGGACAATCAGCCCCAGCATTTT

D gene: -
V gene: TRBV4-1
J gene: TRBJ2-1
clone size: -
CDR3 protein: CASSQEGALARNEQFF
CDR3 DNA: TGCGCCAGCAGCCAAGAGGGAGCCCTAGCTCGGAATGAGCAGTTCTTC

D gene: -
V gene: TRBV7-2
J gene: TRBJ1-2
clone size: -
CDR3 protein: CASSQSGTRSGNGYTF
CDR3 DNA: TGTGCCAGCAGCCAAAGCGGGACAAGGTCGGGAAATGGCTACACCTTC

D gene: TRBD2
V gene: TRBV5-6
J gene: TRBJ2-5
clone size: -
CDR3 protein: CASSLVGGETQYF
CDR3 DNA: TGTGCCAGCAGCTTGGTGGGGGGGGAGACCCAGTACTTC

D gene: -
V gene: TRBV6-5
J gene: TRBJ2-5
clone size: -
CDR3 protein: CASSYSSGTTKRQYF
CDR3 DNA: TGTGCCAGCAGTTACAGTTCTGGGACCACAAAACGCCAGTACTTC

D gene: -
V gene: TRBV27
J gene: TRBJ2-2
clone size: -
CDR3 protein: CASSSLGTGELFF
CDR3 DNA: TGTGCCAGCAGTTCCCTGGGAACCGGGGAGCTGTTTTTT

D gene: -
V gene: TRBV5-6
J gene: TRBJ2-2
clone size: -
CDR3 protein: CASSLEARHSITGELFF
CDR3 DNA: TGTGCCAGCAGCTTGGAGGCGAGGCATTCAATAACCGGGGAGCTGTTTTTT

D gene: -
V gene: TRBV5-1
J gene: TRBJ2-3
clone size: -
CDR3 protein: CASSLGDTTDTQYF
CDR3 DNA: TGCGCCAGCAGCTTGGGGGACACCACAGATACGCAGTATTTT

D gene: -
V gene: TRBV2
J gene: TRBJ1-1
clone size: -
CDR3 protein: CASKGRGAPTEAFF
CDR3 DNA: TGTGCCAGCAAGGGGAGGGGGGCGCCCACTGAAGCTTTCTTT

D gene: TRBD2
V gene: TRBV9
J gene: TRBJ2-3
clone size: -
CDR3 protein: CASSVALLAASTDTQYF
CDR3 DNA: TGTGCCAGCAGCGTAGCTTTACTAGCGGCTAGCACAGATACGCAGTATTTT

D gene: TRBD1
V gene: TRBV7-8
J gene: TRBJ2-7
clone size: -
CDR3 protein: CASSFQLGQGLYEQYF
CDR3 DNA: TGTGCCAGCAGCTTCCAGCTAGGACAGGGGTTGTACGAGCAGTACTTC

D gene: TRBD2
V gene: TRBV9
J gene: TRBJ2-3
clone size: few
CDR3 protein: CASSPRAGSTDTQYF
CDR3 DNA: TGTGCCAGCAGCCCCAGAGCGGGGAGCACAGATACGCAGTATTTT

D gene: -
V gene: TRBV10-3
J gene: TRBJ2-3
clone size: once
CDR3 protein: CAISERYRLSTDTQYF
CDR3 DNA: TGTGCCATCAGTGAGCGGTACCGACTAAGCACAGATACGCAGTATTTT

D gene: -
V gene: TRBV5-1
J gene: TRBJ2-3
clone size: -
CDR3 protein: CASSLGGNGGTDTQYF
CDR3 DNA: TGCGCCAGCAGCTTGGGAGGGAACGGGGGCACAGATACGCAGTATTTT

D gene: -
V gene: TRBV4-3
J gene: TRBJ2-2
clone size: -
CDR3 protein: CASSQYTLGELFF
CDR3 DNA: TGCGCCAGCAGCCAATATACACTCGGGGAGCTGTTTTTT

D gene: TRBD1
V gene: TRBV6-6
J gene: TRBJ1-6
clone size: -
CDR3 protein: CASIPGQRDNSPLHF
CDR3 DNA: TGTGCCAGCATCCCGGGACAGCGGGACAATTCACCCCTCCACTTT

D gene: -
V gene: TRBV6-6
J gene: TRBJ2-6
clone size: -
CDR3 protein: CASTGANVLTF
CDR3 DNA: TGTGCCAGCACCGGGGCCAACGTCCTGACTTTC

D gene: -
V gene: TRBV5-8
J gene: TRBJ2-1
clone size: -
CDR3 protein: CASSKPVREQFF
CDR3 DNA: TGTGCCAGCAGCAAGCCCGTACGTGAGCAGTTCTTC

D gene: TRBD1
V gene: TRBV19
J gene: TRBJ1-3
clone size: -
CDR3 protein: CASSVTGTGNTIYF
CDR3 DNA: TGTGCCAGTAGTGTGACAGGGACTGGAAACACCATATATTTT

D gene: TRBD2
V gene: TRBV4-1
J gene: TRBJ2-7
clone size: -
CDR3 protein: CASNLREGPYEQYF
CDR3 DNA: TGCGCCAGCAATTTAAGGGAGGGGCCCTACGAGCAGTACTTC

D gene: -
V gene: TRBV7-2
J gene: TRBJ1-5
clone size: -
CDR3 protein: CASSPTVGNNQPQHF
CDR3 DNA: TGTGCCAGCAGCCCCACTGTCGGGAACAATCAGCCCCAGCATTTT

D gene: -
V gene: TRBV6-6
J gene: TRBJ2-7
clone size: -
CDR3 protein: CASRLQTTYEQYF
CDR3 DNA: TGTGCCAGCAGGCTACAGACCACCTACGAGCAGTACTTC

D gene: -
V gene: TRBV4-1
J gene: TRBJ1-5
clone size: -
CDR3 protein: CASRLTELSNQPQHF
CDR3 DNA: TGCGCCAGCAGGCTGACAGAGCTTAGCAATCAGCCCCAGCATTTT

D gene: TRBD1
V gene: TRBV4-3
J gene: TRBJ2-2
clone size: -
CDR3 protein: CASSLDRGVDTGELFF
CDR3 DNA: TGCGCCAGCAGCCTAGACAGGGGTGTGGACACCGGGGAGCTGTTTTTT

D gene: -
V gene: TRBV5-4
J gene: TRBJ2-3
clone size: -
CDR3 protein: CASSRDTASTDTQYF
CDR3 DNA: TGTGCCAGCAGCCGCGACACGGCTAGCACAGATACGCAGTATTTT

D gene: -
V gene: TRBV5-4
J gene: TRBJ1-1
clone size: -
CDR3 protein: CASSRTGEAFF
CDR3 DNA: TGTGCCAGCAGCCGCACAGGTGAAGCTTTCTTT

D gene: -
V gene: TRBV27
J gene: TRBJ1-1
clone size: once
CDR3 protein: CASRPLVVGTEAFF
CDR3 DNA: TGTGCCAGCAGACCTCTGGTGGTGGGCACTGAAGCTTTCTTT

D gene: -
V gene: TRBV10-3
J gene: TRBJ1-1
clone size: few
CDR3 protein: CAISDTVNTEAFF
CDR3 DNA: TGTGCCATCAGTGACACAGTGAACACTGAAGCTTTCTTT

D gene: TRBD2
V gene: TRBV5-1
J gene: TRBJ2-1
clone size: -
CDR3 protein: CASSRGLAGNNEQFF
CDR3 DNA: TGCGCCAGCAGCAGGGGACTAGCGGGTAACAATGAGCAGTTCTTC

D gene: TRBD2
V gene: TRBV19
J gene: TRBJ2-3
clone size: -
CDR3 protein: CASSMRSGGQTDTQYF
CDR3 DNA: TGTGCCAGTAGTATGCGTAGCGGGGGGCAAACAGATACGCAGTATTTT

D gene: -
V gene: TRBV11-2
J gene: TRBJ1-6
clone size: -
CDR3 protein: CASSSDIYNSPLHF
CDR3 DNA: TGTGCCAGCAGCTCGGACATCTATAATTCACCCCTCCACTTT

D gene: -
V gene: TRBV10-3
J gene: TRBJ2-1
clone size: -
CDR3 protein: CAISYRNNEQFF
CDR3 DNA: TGTGCCATCTCATACAGAAACAATGAGCAGTTCTTC